A single sample gave rise to the 13 T cell receptor beta chains below, sequenced in a study of prognosis after radiotherapy for stage I lung cancer. TCR beta CDR3 amplification from genomic DNA was performed by two-round multiplex PCR. TRBV and TRBJ genes each had their own specific primers in first-round PCR. One entry per CDR3 protein, called by TCRdb with MiXCR from the multiplex PCR reads. This sample has 20,000 to 30,000 distinct CDR3 sequences, with roughly two fifths found just once. Here the sequenced sample was PBMCs, taken before or after stereotactic body radiation therapy (not recorded which). The receptors here all came from a donor of 50 years or more with non-small cell lung cancer.

Turning to this clonotype: A single base is all that separates this from a far larger clone, so a read error is likely. The chain has TRBV6-4 and TRBJ2-1; 11 bases agree with TRBD2. The ends lost 6 bases at V and 0 bases at J; junction bases unmatched: 7. The CDR3 is 17 residues long. Germline CDR1 is MRHNA and CDR2 is SNTAGT. CDR3 in DNA: TGTGCCAGCAGGAAGGCCACTAGCGGGGGCTCCTACAATGAGCAGTTCTTC. Translation: CASRKATSGGSYNEQFF.

The V call is TRBV6-2 or TRBV6-3, the J call TRBJ2-3, with TRBD1 matching 7 bases. The CDR3 is made up of 14 amino acids. J was trimmed by 6 bases and V by 7 bases; bases with no gene match: 10. In germline, CDR1 is MNHEY, CDR2 SVGEGT. The CDR3 protein is CASNLRIGGDTQYF. The DNA of the CDR3 is TGTGCCAGCAACCTCAGAATAGGGGGCGATACGCAGTATTTT.

The chain carries TRBV7-9 and TRBJ1-2; D possibly corresponds to TRBD1 (6 bases). The CDR3 runs 16 residues. Trimming shortened V by 5 bases and J by 5 bases, and 21 bases separated the two germline ends. The germline CDR1 and CDR2 sequences are SEHNR and FQNEAQ (reference sequence). The CDR3, as DNA: TGTGCCAGCAGCACCCACCGGGACAACTTTCTTTATGGCTACACCTTC. This codes for CASSTHRDNFLYGYTF. Using reference TRBV7-9 and TRBJ1-2 for the parts outside the CDR3, the full variable domain is DTGVSQNPRHKITKRGQNVTFRCDPISEHNRLYWYRQTLGQGPEFLTYFQNEAQLEKSRLLSDRFSAERPKGSFSTLEIQRTEQGDSAMYLCASSTHRDNFLYGYTFGSGTRLTVV.

This clonotype was recorded a few times. The V gene is TRBV12-3 or TRBV12-4, the J gene TRBJ2-1, with 10 bases that match TRBD1. The J segment lost 5 bases and the V segment lost 6 bases, leaving 10 bases of the junction unmatched. CDR3 length equals 16 residues. CDR3 amino acids: CASSQHSGTGDNEQFF. The CDR3 coding sequence is TGTGCCAGCAGCCAGCATTCCGGGACAGGGGACAATGAGCAGTTCTTC.

The chain joins TRBV27 to TRBJ2-3; 7 nucleotides agree with TRBD2. V shed 3 bases and J 4 bases; nucleotides not matched to a gene: 10. CDR1 is MNHEY, CDR2 SMNVEV, per germline (reference sequence). The CDR3 extends over 16 amino acids. CDR3 region: CASSLRLAGVPDTQYF. The CDR3 nucleotides read TGTGCCAGCAGTTTGCGACTAGCTGGGGTGCCAGATACGCAGTATTTT.

In the case of this clonotype: The likely explanation is a read error, given a far larger clone one base away. The rearrangement links TRBV7-2 to TRBJ2-1, with D tentatively TRBD2 (6 bases). Per germline, CDR1 SGHTA and CDR2 FQGNSA. V lost 5 bases, J lost 8 bases, and 19 bases lay in between. The CDR3 runs 15 residues. The CDR3 nucleotides are TGTGCCAGCAGCCCCCCGGTATCGGGAGTTCATGAGCAGTTCTTC. Translated, it gives CASSPPVSGVHEQFF.

This clonotype was observed many times. The chain recombines TRBV2 with TRBJ1-1, with 7 bases that match TRBD1. Germline trimming cut 3 bases from V and 9 bases from J; bases unmatched to any gene: 7. This CDR3 contains 13 residues. In germline, CDR1 is SNHLY, CDR2 FYNNEI. The chain's CDR3 is CASSDGAGGKAFF. The CDR3 bases are TGTGCCAGCAGTGATGGGGCAGGGGGAAAAGCTTTCTTT.

This chain uses TRBV6-1 with TRBJ2-3; the D gene is possibly TRBD2 (6 bases). The CDR3 consists of 17 residues. Per germline, CDR1 MNHNS and CDR2 SASEGT. V was pared by 7 bases and J by 3 bases, with 23 bases between. The CDR3 spells CASIPRRGGKETDTQYF. CDR3 sequence (DNA): TGTGCCAGCATTCCCCGTAGAGGCGGGAAGGAGACAGATACGCAGTATTTT.

This clonotype has a handful of counts. CDR3 protein: CASSQGAITGELFF. CDR3 nucleotides: TGTGCCAGCAGCCAGGGGGCAATCACCGGGGAGCTGTTTTTT. The chain has TRBV7-3 and TRBJ2-2; 8 bases are a match to TRBD1. In germline, CDR1 is SGHTA, CDR2 FQGTGA. J gave up 4 bases and V 5 bases, and 3 bases lay outside the gene matches. CDR3 length: 14 amino acids.

The gene calls are TRBV12-3 or TRBV12-4 and TRBJ1-2; no reliable D call. CDR3 length: 14 amino acids. V lost 3 bases to trimming and J lost 7 bases, with 15 bases between them. The CDR3 DNA sequence: TGTGCCAGCAGTTTCCTCCCTTATAAGTGTGGCTACACCTTC. It yields the protein CASSFLPYKCGYTF.

This clonotype was counted between two and nine times. One base away lies a much larger clone, so this may be a sequencing read error. The J gene is TRBJ2-3, the V gene TRBV7-3; 10 nucleotides agree with TRBD2. Trimming cost V 2 bases and J 3 bases; bases outside gene matches: 8. This CDR3 is 17 amino acids long. CDR1 and CDR2 (germline): SGHTA, FQGTGA. CDR3 loop: CASSLDGLAVTTDTQYF. CDR3 coding DNA: TGTGCCAGCAGCTTAGATGGACTAGCGGTAACGACAGATACGCAGTATTTT.

Ten or more counts support this clonotype. The CDR3 here is CASSESQDLIGGEKLFF. CDR3 nucleotide sequence: TGTGCCAGCAGTGAATCACAGGACCTCATAGGGGGGGAAAAACTGTTTTTT. The chain couples TRBV6-1 to TRBJ1-4, with a possible D match to TRBD1 (6 bases). Germline V gives CDR1 MNHNS, CDR2 SASEGT. Trimming took 2 bases from V and 8 from J, leaving 21 bases between them. CDR3 length equals 17 residues.

This clonotype was detected ten times or more. The V gene is TRBV12-5, the J gene TRBJ2-1; D not resolved. The CDR3 loop spans 13 amino acids. Germline-derived CDR1 and CDR2 are LGHNT and FRNRAP. V dropped 1 base and J dropped 6 bases, with 7 bases sitting between them. This chain's CDR3 is CASGLALLNEQFF. CDR3 DNA sequence: TGTGCTAGTGGTTTGGCACTTCTCAATGAGCAGTTCTTC. The variable domain in full, completed from reference TRBV12-5 and TRBJ2-1, reads DARVTQTPRHKVTEMGQEVTMRCQPILGHNTVFWYRQTMMQGLELLAYFRNRAPLDDSGMPKDRFSAEMPDATLATLKIQPSEPRDSAVYFCASGLALLNEQFFGPGTRLTVL.